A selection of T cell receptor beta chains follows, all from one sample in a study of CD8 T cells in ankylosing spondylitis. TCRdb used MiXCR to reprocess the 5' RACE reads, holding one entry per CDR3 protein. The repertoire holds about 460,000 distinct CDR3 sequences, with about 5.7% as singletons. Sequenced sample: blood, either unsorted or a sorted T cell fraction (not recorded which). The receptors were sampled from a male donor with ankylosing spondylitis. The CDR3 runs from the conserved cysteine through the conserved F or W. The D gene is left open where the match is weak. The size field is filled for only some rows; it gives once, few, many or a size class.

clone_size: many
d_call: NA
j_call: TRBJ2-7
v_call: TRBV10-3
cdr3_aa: CATWDTVEQYF
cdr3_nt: TGTGCCACCTGGGACACTGTCGAGCAGTACTTC

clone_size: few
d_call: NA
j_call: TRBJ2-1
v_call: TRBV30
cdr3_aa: CAWTLRPREQFF
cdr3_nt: TGTGCCTGGACCCTGAGACCGCGTGAGCAGTTCTTC

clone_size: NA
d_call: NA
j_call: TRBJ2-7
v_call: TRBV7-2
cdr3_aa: CASSEGLAPDYEQYF
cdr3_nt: TGTGCCAGCAGCGAAGGGCTAGCGCCTGACTACGAGCAGTACTTC

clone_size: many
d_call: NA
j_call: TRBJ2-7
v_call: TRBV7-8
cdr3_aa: CASSLSETTLTEQYF
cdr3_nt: TGTGCCAGCAGCTTATCCGAGACCACCCTTACCGAGCAGTACTTC

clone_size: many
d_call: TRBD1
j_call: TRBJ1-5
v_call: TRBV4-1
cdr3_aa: CASSQLRTGGYQPQHF
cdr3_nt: TGCGCCAGCAGCCAATTAAGGACAGGGGGATATCAGCCCCAGCATTTT

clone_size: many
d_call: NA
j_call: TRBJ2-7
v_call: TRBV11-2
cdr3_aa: CASSLSPRMPYEQYF
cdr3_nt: TGTGCCAGCAGCTTGTCCCCGAGGATGCCCTACGAGCAGTACTTC

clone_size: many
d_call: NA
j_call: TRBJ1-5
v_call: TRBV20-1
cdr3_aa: CSAPEGGRSNQPQHF
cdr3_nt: TGCAGTGCGCCAGAGGGGGGGCGAAGCAATCAGCCCCAGCATTTT

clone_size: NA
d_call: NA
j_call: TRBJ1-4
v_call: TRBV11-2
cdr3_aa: CASSLIRTARLFF
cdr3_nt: TGTGCCAGCAGCTTAATTCGGACAGCCCGCCTGTTTTTT

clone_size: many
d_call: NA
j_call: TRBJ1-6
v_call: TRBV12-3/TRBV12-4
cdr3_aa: CASLLGGGSPLHF
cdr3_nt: TGTGCCAGTCTATTGGGGGGAGGCTCACCCCTCCACTTT

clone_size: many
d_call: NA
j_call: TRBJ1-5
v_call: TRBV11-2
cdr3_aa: CASSFLNGQPQHF
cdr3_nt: TGTGCCAGCAGCTTTTTGAATGGTCAGCCCCAGCATTTT

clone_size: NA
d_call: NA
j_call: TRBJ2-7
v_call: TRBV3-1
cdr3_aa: CASSHSRRASYEQYF
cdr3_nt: TGTGCCAGCAGCCATAGCAGGCGGGCCTCCTACGAGCAGTACTTC

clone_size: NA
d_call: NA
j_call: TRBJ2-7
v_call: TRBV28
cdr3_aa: CASSKPDPPYEQYF
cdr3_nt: TGTGCCAGCAGTAAACCGGACCCTCCCTACGAGCAGTACTTC

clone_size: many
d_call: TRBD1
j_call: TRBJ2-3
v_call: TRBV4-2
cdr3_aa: CASSQEGQMGGTDTQYF
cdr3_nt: TGTGCCAGCAGCCAAGAGGGACAGATGGGGGGCACAGATACGCAGTATTTT

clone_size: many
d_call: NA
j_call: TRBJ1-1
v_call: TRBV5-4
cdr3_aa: CASSFGAAMYEAFF
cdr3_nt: TGTGCCAGCAGCTTTGGGGCAGCAATGTATGAAGCTTTCTTT

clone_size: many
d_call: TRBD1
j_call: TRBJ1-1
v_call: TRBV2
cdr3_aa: CASSDGQGGEAFF
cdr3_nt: TGTGCCAGCAGTGACGGACAGGGTGGTGAAGCTTTCTTT

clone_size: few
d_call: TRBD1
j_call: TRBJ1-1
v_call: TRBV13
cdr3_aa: CASSSTGDELTEAFF
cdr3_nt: TGTGCCAGCAGCTCTACAGGGGATGAACTCACTGAAGCTTTCTTT

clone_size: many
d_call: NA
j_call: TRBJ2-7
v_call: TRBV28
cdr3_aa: CASSPQVGLTSHEQYF
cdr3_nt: TGTGCCAGCAGTCCCCAGGTCGGACTAACGTCTCACGAGCAGTACTTC

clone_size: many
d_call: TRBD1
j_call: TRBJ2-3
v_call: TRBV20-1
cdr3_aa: CSATGTGGRTDTQYF
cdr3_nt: TGCAGTGCTACCGGGACAGGGGGCCGCACAGATACGCAGTATTTT

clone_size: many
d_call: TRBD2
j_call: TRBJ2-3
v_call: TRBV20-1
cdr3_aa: CSALRGRLAGGGSTDTQYF
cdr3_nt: TGCAGTGCGCTCCGTGGACGGCTAGCGGGAGGAGGGAGCACAGATACGCAGTATTTT

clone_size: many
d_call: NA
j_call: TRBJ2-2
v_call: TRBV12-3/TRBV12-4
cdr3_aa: CASKPGEGGELFF
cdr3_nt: TGTGCCAGCAAACCAGGGGAAGGCGGGGAGCTGTTTTTT

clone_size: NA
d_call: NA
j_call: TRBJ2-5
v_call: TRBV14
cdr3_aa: CASSQVVGTPGETQYF
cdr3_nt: TGTGCCAGCAGCCAAGTAGTCGGCACCCCTGGGGAGACCCAGTACTTC

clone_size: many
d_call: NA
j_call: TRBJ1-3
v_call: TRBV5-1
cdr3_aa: CASSPVLSGNTIYF
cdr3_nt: TGCGCCAGCAGCCCGGTCCTCTCTGGAAACACCATATATTTT